The next 13 T cell receptor beta chains were all read from a single sample in a study of cytomegalovirus exposure and HLA in healthy donors. The PCR employed 60 Vbeta primers together with 13 Jbeta primers. Produced via immunoSEQ multiplex PCR; TCRdb's table is partial and in-frame only. The sample includes 70,000 to 100,000 clones. Sequencing was done on a sample of PBMCs. The receptors here all came from a man between 18 and 29 years old in good health and CMV-seropositive.

For this clone: Other DNA sequences of this sample code for an identical CDR3. The chain is built from TRBV6-4 and TRBJ2-3; 11 nucleotides agree with TRBD1. Trimming cost V 2 bases and J 3 bases; bases outside gene matches: 1. Germline loops: CDR1 MRHNA, CDR2 SNTAGT. CDR3 size: 15 residues. The CDR3: CASSDGTGGTDTQYF. CDR3 DNA sequence: TGTGCCAGCAGTGACGGGACAGGGGGGACAGATACGCAGTATTTT.

The chain combines TRBV14 with TRBJ1-1; 8 bases fit TRBD1. Germline loops: CDR1 SGHDN, CDR2 FVKESK. Trimming cost V 1 base and J 7 bases; bases outside gene matches: 8. The length of the CDR3 is 15 residues. Here the CDR3 DNA reads TGTGCCAGCAGCCAAGTAGGACCGACAGGGGATGAAGCTTTCTTT. Translated, it gives CASSQVGPTGDEAFF.

The gene calls are TRBV19 and TRBJ2-1; 11 nucleotides match TRBD2. V was clipped by 9 bases and J by 8 bases; unmatched bases: 12. The CDR3 is 15 residues long. The germline gives CDR1 LNHDA, CDR2 SQIVND (reference sequence). The CDR3 coding sequence is TGTGCCAGCATCGCAACTAGCGGGAGTGTGGATGAGCAGTTCTTC. Amino acid sequence: CASIATSGSVDEQFF.

The chain carries TRBV5-4 and TRBJ1-2, with 7 nucleotides matching TRBD1. The CDR3 extends over 13 amino acids. Trimming removed 5 bases from V and 7 bases from J; junction bases left unmatched: 8. From germline, CDR1 is SGHNT and CDR2 YYREEE (reference sequence). Written as DNA, the CDR3 is TGTGCCAGCAGGGCGACAGGGACCGGTGGCTACACCTTC. Its translation: CASRATGTGGYTF.

The CDR3 sequence: CASSPGISLYEQYF. The CDR3 nucleotides are TGTGCCAGCAGTCCGGGTATAAGTCTCTACGAGCAGTACTTC. This sequence joins TRBV27 and TRBJ2-7; no clear D gene. Looked up from germline, CDR1 is MNHEY and CDR2 is SMNVEV (reference sequence). The V end lost 5 bases, the J end lost 3 bases, and 14 bases lay between the germline ends. The CDR3 sequence is 14 residues long.

This rearrangement joins TRBV19 to TRBJ2-1; TRBD2 aligns across 12 bases. The CDR3 totals 17 residues. V shed 5 bases and J 4 bases; nucleotides not matched to a gene: 9. CDR1 is LNHDA, CDR2 SQIVND, per germline (reference sequence). The CDR3 sequence: CASSLQLAGGRYNEQFF. In nucleotides, the CDR3 is TGTGCCAGTAGTTTACAACTAGCGGGAGGCCGATACAATGAGCAGTTCTTC.

CDR3 bases: TGTGCCAGCACCTACAGGGGCACGGCACCCCTCCACTTT. This sequence encodes CASTYRGTAPLHF. This chain links TRBV2 with TRBJ1-6; TRBD1 aligns across 7 bases. Germline assignment: CDR1 SNHLY and CDR2 FYNNEI. The CDR3 has 13 amino acids. J lost 11 bases, V lost 7 bases, and 8 bases had no gene match.

To note about this clone: Without the conserved terminal phenylalanine or tryptophan, this CDR3 likely stems from a read error. This chain joins TRBV5-1 and TRBJ2-7, with D maybe TRBD2 (6 bases). The V end lost 7 bases, the J end lost 6 bases, and 20 bases lay between the germline ends. CDR3 length equals 14 residues. Per germline, CDR1 SGHRS and CDR2 YFSETQ. The CDR3: CASRSAVGGPEQYL. Written as DNA, the CDR3 is TGCGCCAGCCGCTCGGCAGTCGGGGGACCCGAGCAGTACCTC.

The chain carries TRBV10-3 and TRBJ2-3; TRBD2 matches at 7 bases. Germline loops: CDR1 ENHRY, CDR2 SYGVKD. V was clipped by 9 bases and J by 2 bases; unmatched bases: 5. The CDR3 covers 13 residues. DNA for the CDR3: TGTGCCATATTAGCGGGCGACACAGATACGCAGTATTTT. As protein: CAILAGDTDTQYF.

The chain recombines TRBV27 with TRBJ2-1; possibly TRBD1 for D (6 bases). The CDR3 extends over 15 amino acids. V lost 6 bases and J lost 1, with 13 bases in between. Germline CDR1 reads MNHEY; CDR2 reads SMNVEV (reference sequence). For the CDR3, the DNA is TGTGCCAGCAGCCCCACTAGGGGGTCCTACAATGAGCAGTTCTTC. This translates into CASSPTRGSYNEQFF.

The CDR3 here is CASSIRRDRDSPLHF. The CDR3, as DNA: TGTGCCAGTAGTATAAGGCGGGACAGGGATTCACCCCTCCACTTT. V usage is TRBV19 and J usage is TRBJ1-6, with 9 bases that match TRBD1. J lost 8 bases, V lost 2 bases, and 4 bases had no gene match. Germline V gene sequence: CDR1 LNHDA, CDR2 SQIVND (reference sequence). This CDR3 is built from 15 residues.

The V gene is TRBV19, the J gene TRBJ2-5; no clear D gene. Germline CDR1 is LNHDA and CDR2 is SQIVND (reference sequence). Trimming took 1 base from V and 5 from J, leaving 8 bases between them. The CDR3 spans 13 residues. The CDR3 sequence is CASSIVQAETQYF. In DNA, the CDR3 is TGTGCCAGTAGTATAGTTCAGGCCGAGACCCAGTACTTC. The full variable domain, with the rest looked up from reference TRBV19 and TRBJ2-5, is DGGITQSPKYLFRKEGQNVTLSCEQNLNHDAMYWYRQDPGQGLRLIYYSQIVNDFQKGDIAEGYSVSREKKESFPLTVTSAQKNPTAFYLCASSIVQAETQYFGPGTRLLVL.

The chain couples TRBV2 to TRBJ1-2; TRBD1 is a possible D gene (6 bases). From germline, CDR1 is SNHLY and CDR2 FYNNEI. The CDR3 sequence is 13 residues long. Trimming left V 5 bases short and J 2 bases short, with 9 bases between. Here the CDR3 reads CASSQTGNYGYTF. The DNA for the CDR3 is TGTGCCAGCAGTCAGACAGGAAACTATGGCTACACCTTC.